This TCR beta chain was identified during a study of blood T cells in healthy people across ages. Together with a sample-barcoded 5' primer, a J-beta primer mix was included in a second PCR lasting about 7 to 12 cycles. MiXCR, run by TCRdb on the 5' RACE reads, gives a single entry per CDR3 protein. This repertoire shows approximately 600,000 distinct CDR3 sequences, about 53% found once; its top ten account for over 35%. Sequenced input: blood. This sequence originates from a man aged 55 to 70 in good health.

The DNA for the CDR3 is TGTGCCAGCAGTGGAGTAGGCACATTGGAGCAGTACTTC. Protein product: CASSGVGTLEQYF. V is TRBV2 and J is TRBJ2-5, with D unresolved. The CDR3 runs to 13 residues. The V gene lost 4 bases and the J gene lost 11 bases, with 17 bases spanning the gap. Germline V CDR1 and CDR2: SNHLY, FYNNEI.